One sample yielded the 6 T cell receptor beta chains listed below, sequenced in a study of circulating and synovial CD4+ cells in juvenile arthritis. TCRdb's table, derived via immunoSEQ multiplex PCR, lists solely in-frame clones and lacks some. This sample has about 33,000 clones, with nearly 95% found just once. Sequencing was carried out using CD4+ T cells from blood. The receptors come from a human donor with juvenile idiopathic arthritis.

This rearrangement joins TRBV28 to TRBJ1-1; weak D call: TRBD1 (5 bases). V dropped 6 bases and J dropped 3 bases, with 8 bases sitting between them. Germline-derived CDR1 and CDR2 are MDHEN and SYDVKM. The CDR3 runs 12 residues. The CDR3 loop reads CASRGGYTEAFF. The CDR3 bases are TGTGCCAGCAGGGGGGGGTACACTGAAGCTTTCTTT.

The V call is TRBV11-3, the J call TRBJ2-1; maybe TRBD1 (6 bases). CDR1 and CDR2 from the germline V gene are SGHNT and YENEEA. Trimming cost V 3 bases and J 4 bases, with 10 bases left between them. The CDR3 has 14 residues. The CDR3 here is CASSLGASYNEQFF. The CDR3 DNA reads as TGTGCCAGCAGCTTGGGGGCCTCTTACAATGAGCAGTTCTTC.

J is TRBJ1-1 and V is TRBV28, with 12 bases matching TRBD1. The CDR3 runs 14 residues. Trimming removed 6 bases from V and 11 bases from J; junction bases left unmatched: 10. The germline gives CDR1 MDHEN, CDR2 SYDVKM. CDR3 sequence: CASSDWGQGASAFF. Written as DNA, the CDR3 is TGTGCCAGCAGCGACTGGGGACAGGGGGCGAGTGCTTTCTTT.

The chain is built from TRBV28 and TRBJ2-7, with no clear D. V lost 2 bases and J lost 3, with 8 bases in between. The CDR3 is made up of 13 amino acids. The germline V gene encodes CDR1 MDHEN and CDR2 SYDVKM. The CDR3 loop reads CASSLAVGYEQYF. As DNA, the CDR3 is TGTGCCAGCAGTTTAGCCGTCGGCTACGAGCAGTACTTC.

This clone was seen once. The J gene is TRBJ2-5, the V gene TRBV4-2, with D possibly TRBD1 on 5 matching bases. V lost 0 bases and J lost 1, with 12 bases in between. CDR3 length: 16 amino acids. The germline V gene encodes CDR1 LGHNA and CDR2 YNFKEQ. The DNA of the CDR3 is TGTGCCAGCAGCCAAGATGCCACAGGATCCCAAGAGACCCAGTACTTC. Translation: CASSQDATGSQETQYF.

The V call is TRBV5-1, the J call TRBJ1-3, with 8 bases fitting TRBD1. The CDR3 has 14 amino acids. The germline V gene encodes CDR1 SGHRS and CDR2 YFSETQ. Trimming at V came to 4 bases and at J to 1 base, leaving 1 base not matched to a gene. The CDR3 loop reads CASSRTGSGNTIYF. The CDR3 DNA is TGCGCCAGCAGCCGGACAGGGTCTGGAAACACCATATATTTT.